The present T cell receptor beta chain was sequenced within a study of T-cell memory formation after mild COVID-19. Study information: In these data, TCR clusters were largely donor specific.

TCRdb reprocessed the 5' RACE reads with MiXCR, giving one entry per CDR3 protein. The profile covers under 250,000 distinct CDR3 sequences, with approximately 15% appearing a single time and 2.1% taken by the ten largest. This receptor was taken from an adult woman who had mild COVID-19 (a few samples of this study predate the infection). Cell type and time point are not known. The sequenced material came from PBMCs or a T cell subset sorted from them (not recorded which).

CDR3 sequence: CSASGSQDEQFF. The DNA of the CDR3 is TGCAGTGCTAGCGGGAGTCAGGATGAGCAGTTCTTC. V is TRBV20-1 and J is TRBJ2-1; weak D call: TRBD2 (6 bases). The V and J ends lost 3 bases and 8 bases respectively, with 11 bases between them. The CDR3 contains 12 residues. The germline V gene encodes CDR1 DFQATT and CDR2 SNEGSKA (reference sequence).